The 8 T cell receptor beta chains below come from one sample, sequenced in a study of CD8 T cells in ankylosing spondylitis. Study-wide findings and caveats: Characteristic of ankylosing spondylitis blood, it appeared, was a TCR beta motif comprising several highly homologous variants.

TCRdb passed the 5' RACE reads through MiXCR, listing each CDR3 protein once. This sample has 450,000 to 550,000 distinct CDR3 sequences, with 5.3% found just once. Their cognate antigens are unknown. The sequencing sample was made of blood, either unsorted or a sorted T cell fraction (not recorded which). The receptors come from a male donor with ankylosing spondylitis.

This clonotype has at least ten counts. This sequence joins TRBV20-1 and TRBJ2-7; weak D call: TRBD1 (5 bases). V was cut by 3 bases and J by 3 bases, with 12 bases left in between. CDR3 length: 13 amino acids. The germline CDR1 and CDR2 sequences are DFQATT and SNEGSKA (reference sequence). The CDR3 protein is CSASRGPSYEQYF. The CDR3 nucleotides are TGCAGTGCTAGTAGGGGTCCAAGCTACGAGCAGTACTTC.

This clonotype was seen ten or more times. CDR3 loop: CSASRVATNEKLFF. CDR3 nucleotides: TGCAGTGCTTCCAGGGTTGCAACTAATGAAAAACTGTTTTTT. The V and J genes are TRBV20-1 and TRBJ1-4; a weak D match, TRBD1 (5 bases). There are 14 residues in the CDR3. The germline V gene has CDR1 DFQATT and CDR2 SNEGSKA (reference sequence). Trimming cost V 5 bases and J 0 bases, with 10 bases left between them.

V is TRBV2 and J is TRBJ1-1; a weak D match, TRBD1 (5 bases). Germline-derived CDR1 and CDR2 are SNHLY and FYNNEI. This CDR3 region has 14 residues. Trimming stripped 1 base from V and 3 bases from J, with 9 bases between. The CDR3 sequence: CASSEGGMYTEAFF. The CDR3 nucleotides are TGTGCCAGCAGTGAAGGGGGGATGTACACTGAAGCTTTCTTT. Using reference TRBV2 and TRBJ1-1 for the parts outside the CDR3, the full variable domain is EPEVTQTPSHQVTQMGQEVILRCVPISNHLYFYWYRQILGQKVEFLVSFYNNEISEKSEIFDDQFSVERPDGSNFTLKIRSTKLEDSAMYFCASSEGGMYTEAFFGQGTRLTVV.

This clonotype showed up many times. V gene TRBV7-2 combines with J gene TRBJ1-5; D uncertain. The CDR3 length is 15 residues. The V end was cut by 1 base, the J end by 0 bases, with 7 bases between. Germline loops: CDR1 SGHTA, CDR2 FQGNSA. Here the CDR3 reads CASSLDQNSNQPQHF. The CDR3 DNA reads as TGTGCCAGCAGCTTAGACCAGAATAGCAATCAGCCCCAGCATTTT.

The V and J genes are TRBV29-1 and TRBJ2-2; TRBD1 agrees at 8 bases. The germline gives CDR1 SQVTM, CDR2 ANQGSEA. This CDR3 region has 13 residues. With V trimmed by 6 bases and J by 5 bases, 5 bases remained unmatched. In DNA form, the CDR3 reads TGCAGCGTGACAGGGGTATGGACCGGGGAGCTGTTTTTT. The encoded protein is CSVTGVWTGELFF.

This clonotype was counted many times. The genes are TRBV20-1 and TRBJ2-7; D is uncertain. This CDR3 comprises 13 residues. CDR1 and CDR2 (germline): DFQATT, SNEGSKA (reference sequence). Between the trimmed V and J ends, which lost 4 bases and 4 bases, there was a span of 14 bases. CDR3 coding DNA: TGCAGTGCTAAAAGGGAATATAGGTACGAGCAGTACTTC. Its translation: CSAKREYRYEQYF.

The V and J genes are TRBV14 and TRBJ2-3; D not certain. Germline CDR1 is SGHDN and CDR2 is FVKESK. Trimming pared 6 bases from V and 0 bases from J, leaving 13 bases between. CDR3 length: 15 amino acids. The CDR3 loop is CASSRLRTSTDTQYF. CDR3 DNA: TGTGCCAGCAGTCGTTTGCGGACCAGCACAGATACGCAGTATTTT.

This clonotype was observed at least ten times. This chain links TRBV5-1 with TRBJ2-2; TRBD2 matches at 8 bases. There are 17 residues in the CDR3. In germline, CDR1 is SGHRS, CDR2 YFSETQ. Germline trimming cut 3 bases from V and 1 base from J; bases unmatched to any gene: 8. The CDR3 DNA reads as TGCGCCAGCAGCTGGACCATACTAGCGGAGAACACCGGGGAGCTGTTTTTT. Translation gives CASSWTILAENTGELFF.